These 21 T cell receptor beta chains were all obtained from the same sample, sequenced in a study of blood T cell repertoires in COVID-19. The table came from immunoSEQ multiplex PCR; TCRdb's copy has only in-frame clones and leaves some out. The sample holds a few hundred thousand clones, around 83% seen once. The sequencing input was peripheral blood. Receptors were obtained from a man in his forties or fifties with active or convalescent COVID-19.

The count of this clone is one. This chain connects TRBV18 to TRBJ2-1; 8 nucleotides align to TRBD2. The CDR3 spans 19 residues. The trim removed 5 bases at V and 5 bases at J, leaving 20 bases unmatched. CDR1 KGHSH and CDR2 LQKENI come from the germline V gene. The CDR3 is CASSSRRGVSGGPDNEQFF. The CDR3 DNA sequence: TGTGCCAGCTCATCCCGAAGGGGGGTAAGCGGGGGACCGGACAATGAGCAGTTCTTC.

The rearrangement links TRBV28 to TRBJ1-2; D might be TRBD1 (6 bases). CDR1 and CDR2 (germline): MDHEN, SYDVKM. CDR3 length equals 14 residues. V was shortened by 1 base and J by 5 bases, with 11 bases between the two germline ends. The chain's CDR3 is CASSLFGQQYGYTF. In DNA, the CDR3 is TGTGCCAGCAGTTTATTCGGACAGCAATATGGCTACACCTTC.

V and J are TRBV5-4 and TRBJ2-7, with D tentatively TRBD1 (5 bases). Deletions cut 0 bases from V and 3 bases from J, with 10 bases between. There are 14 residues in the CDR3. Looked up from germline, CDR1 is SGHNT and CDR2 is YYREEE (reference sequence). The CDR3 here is CASSLEVDSYEQYF. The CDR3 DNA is TGTGCCAGCAGCTTGGAGGTTGACAGCTACGAGCAGTACTTC.

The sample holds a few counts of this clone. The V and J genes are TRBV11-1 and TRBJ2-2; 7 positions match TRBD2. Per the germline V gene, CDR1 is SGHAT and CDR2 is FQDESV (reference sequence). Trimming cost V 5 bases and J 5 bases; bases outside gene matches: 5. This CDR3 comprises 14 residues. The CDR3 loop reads CASSRMGGTGELFF. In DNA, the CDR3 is TGTGCCAGCAGCCGTATGGGGGGGACCGGGGAGCTGTTTTTT. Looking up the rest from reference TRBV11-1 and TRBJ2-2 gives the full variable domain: EAEVAQSPRYKITEKSQAVAFWCDPISGHATLYWYRQILGQGPELLVQFQDESVVDDSQLPKDRFSAERLKGVDSTLKIQPAELGDSAMYLCASSRMGGTGELFFGEGSRLTVL.

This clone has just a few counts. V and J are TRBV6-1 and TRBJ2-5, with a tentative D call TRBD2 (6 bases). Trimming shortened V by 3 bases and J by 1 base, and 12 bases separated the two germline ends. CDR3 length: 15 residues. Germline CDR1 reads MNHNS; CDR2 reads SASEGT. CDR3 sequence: CASSERDSSQETQYF. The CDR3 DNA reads TGTGCCAGCAGTGAGAGGGACTCTTCCCAAGAGACCCAGTACTTC.

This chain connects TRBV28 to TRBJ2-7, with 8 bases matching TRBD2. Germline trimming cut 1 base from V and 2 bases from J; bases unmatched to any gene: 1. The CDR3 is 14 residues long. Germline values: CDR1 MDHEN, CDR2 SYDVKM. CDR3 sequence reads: CASSLSRGAYEQYF. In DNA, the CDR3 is TGTGCCAGCAGTTTATCGCGGGGGGCCTACGAGCAGTACTTC.

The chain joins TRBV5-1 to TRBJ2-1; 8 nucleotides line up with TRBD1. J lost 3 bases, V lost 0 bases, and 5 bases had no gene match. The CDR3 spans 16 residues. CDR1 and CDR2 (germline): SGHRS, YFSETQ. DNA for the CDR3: TGCGCCAGCAGCTTGGGCTTGGGGACAGGCTACAATGAGCAGTTCTTC. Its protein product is CASSLGLGTGYNEQFF.

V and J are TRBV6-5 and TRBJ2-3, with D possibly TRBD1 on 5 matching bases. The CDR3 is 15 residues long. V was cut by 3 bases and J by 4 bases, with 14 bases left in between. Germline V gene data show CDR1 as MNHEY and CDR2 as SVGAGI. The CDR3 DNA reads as TGTGCCAGCAGTTATGGTAGGGTGGGGCCAGATACGCAGTATTTT. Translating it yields CASSYGRVGPDTQYF.

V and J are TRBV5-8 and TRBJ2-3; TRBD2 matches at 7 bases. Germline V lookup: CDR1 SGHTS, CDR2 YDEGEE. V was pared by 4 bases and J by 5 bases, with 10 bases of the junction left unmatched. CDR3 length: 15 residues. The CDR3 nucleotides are TGTGCCAGCAGCCGGAAGAGCGGGGAACGAGATACGCAGTATTTT. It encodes CASSRKSGERDTQYF.

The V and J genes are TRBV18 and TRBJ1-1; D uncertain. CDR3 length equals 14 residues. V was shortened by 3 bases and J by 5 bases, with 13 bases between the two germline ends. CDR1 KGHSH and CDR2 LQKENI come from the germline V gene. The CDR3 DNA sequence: TGTGCCAGCTCACCCCTCGGAGAAGGAACTGAAGCTTTCTTT. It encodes CASSPLGEGTEAFF.

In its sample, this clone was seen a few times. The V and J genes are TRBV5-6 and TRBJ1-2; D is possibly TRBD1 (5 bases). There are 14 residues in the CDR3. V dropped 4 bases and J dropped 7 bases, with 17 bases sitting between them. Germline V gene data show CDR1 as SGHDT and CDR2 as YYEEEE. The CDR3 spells CASSRKDSVAGYTF. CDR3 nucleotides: TGTGCCAGCAGCAGAAAAGACAGTGTGGCTGGCTACACCTTC. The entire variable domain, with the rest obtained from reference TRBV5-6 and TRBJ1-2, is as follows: DAGVTQSPTHLIKTRGQQVTLRCSPKSGHDTVSWYQQALGQGPQFIFQYYEEEERQRGNFPDRFSGHQFPNYSSELNVNALLLGDSALYLCASSRKDSVAGYTFGSGTRLTVV.

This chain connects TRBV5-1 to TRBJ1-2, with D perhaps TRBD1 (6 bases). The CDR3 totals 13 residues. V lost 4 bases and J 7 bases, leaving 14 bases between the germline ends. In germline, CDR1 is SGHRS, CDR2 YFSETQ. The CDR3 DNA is TGCGCCAGCAGCCCCCTTGGGGGGGCTGGCTACACCTTC. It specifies CASSPLGGAGYTF. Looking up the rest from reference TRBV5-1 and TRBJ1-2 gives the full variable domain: KAGVTQTPRYLIKTRGQQVTLSCSPISGHRSVSWYQQTPGQGLQFLFEYFSETQRNKGNFPGRFSGRQFSNSRSEMNVSTLELGDSALYLCASSPLGGAGYTFGSGTRLTVV.

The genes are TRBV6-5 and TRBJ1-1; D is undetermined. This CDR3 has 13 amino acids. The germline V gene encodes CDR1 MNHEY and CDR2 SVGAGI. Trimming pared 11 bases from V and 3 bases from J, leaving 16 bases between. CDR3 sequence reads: CAGKTLADTEAFF. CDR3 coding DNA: TGTGCCGGAAAGACCCTAGCGGACACTGAAGCTTTCTTT.

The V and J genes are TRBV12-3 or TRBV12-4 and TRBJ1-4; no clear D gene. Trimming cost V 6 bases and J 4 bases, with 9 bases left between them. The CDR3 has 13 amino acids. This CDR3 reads CASSQAYNEKLFF. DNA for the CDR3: TGTGCCAGCAGCCAAGCCTATAATGAAAAACTGTTTTTT.

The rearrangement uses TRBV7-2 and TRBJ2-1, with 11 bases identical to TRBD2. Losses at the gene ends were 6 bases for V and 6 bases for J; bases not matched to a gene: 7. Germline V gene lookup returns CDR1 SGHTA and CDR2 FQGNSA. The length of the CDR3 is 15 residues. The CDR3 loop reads CASSPLAGGANEQFF. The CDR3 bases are TGTGCCAGCAGTCCTCTAGCGGGGGGCGCCAATGAGCAGTTCTTC.

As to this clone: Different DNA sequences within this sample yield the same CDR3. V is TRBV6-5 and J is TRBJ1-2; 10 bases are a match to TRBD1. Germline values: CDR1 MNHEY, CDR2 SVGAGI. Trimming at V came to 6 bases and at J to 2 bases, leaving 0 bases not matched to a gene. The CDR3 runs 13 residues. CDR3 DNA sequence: TGTGCCAGCAGGGGACAGGGGAACTATGGCTACACCTTC. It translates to CASRGQGNYGYTF.

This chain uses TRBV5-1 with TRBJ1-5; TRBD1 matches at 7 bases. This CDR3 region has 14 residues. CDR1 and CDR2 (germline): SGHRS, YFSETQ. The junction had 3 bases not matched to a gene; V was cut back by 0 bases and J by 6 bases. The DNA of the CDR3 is TGCGCCAGCAGCTTGGGAGGGGGCGGTCAGCCCCAGCATTTT. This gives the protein CASSLGGGGQPQHF.

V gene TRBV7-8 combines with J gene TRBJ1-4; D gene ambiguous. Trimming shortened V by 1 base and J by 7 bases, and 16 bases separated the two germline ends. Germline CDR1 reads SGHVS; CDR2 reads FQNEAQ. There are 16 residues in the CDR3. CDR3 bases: TGTGCCAGCAGCTTAGAGTGGGTGCCGGCGGGTGAAAAACTGTTTTTT. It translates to CASSLEWVPAGEKLFF. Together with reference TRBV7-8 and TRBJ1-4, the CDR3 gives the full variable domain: GAGVSQSPRYKVAKRGQDVALRCDPISGHVSLFWYQQALGQGPEFLTYFQNEAQLDKSGLPSDRFFAERPEGSVSTLKIQRTQQEDSAVYLCASSLEWVPAGEKLFFGSGTQLSVL.

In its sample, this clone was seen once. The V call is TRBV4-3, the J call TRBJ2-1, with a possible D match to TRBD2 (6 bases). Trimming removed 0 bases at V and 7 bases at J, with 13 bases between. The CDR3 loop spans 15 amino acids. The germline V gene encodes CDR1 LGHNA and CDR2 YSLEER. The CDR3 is CASSQDWLAPNEQFF. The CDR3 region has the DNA TGCGCCAGCAGCCAAGATTGGCTAGCGCCAAATGAGCAGTTCTTC.

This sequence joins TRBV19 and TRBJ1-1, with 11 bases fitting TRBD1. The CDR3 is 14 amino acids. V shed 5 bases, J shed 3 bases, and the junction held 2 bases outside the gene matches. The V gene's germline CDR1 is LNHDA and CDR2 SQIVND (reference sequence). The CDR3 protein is CASSLGQGDTEAFF. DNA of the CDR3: TGTGCCAGTAGTTTGGGACAGGGGGACACTGAAGCTTTCTTT.

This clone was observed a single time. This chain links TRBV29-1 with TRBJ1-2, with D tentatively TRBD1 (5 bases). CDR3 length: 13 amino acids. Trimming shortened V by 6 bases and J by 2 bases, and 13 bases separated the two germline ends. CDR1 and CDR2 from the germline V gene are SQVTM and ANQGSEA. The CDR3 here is CSVAGGENYGYTF. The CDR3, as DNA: TGCAGCGTCGCGGGGGGGGAGAACTATGGCTACACCTTC.